This entry lists 15 T cell receptor beta chains sequenced from one sample in a study of blood T cell repertoires in COVID-19. Repertoires were generated with immunoSEQ multiplex PCR, while TCRdb's copy carries only in-frame clones and drops some. The sample has about 150,000 clones; over 70% are singletons. Specimen: peripheral blood. All receptors come from an older woman who had recovered from COVID-19.

The rearrangement links TRBV5-1 to TRBJ2-7, with 8 bases matching TRBD1. V shed 3 bases, J shed 12 bases, and the junction held 14 bases outside the gene matches. From germline, CDR1 is SGHRS and CDR2 YFSETQ. This CDR3 has 14 amino acids. The CDR3 reads CASSSLGQGAPRYF. CDR3 DNA sequence: TGCGCCAGCAGCTCCCTGGGGCAGGGGGCACCCAGGTACTTC.

About this clone: The DNA is omitted, as the CDR3 cannot be located on it reliably, and the CDR3 follows TCRdb's listing. CDR3: CSVDSGQGAFF. The chain combines TRBV29-1 with TRBJ1-1; the table gives TRBD1 as D, unverified against the DNA. Germline CDR1 reads SQVTM; CDR2 reads ANQGSEA. Termini included, the CDR3 measures 11 amino acids.

This chain joins TRBV6-6 and TRBJ1-1; 8 bases are a match to TRBD1. This CDR3 region has 13 residues. Trimming took 5 bases from V and 3 from J; bases not matched to a gene: 2. Per germline, CDR1 MNHNY and CDR2 SVGAGI (reference sequence). Here the CDR3 DNA reads TGTGCCAGCAGTCGGGACAGGTACACTGAAGCTTTCTTT. Translated: CASSRDRYTEAFF.

The CDR3 region is CASSLEVGRGQQYF. The CDR3 bases are TGTGCCAGCAGCCTAGAGGTCGGGCGGGGGCAGCAGTACTTC. V gene TRBV3-1 (or the pseudogene TRBV3-2) combines with J gene TRBJ2-7, with D possibly TRBD2 on 7 matching bases. V shed 4 bases and J shed 8 bases, with 18 bases lying between them. Germline values: CDR1 LGHDT, CDR2 YNNKEL (reference sequence). This CDR3 is built from 14 residues.

The rearrangement links TRBV7-6 to TRBJ2-2; 13 bases align to TRBD2. V was clipped by 2 bases and J by 5 bases; unmatched bases: 5. This CDR3 comprises 17 residues. Germline-derived CDR1 and CDR2 are SGHVS and FNYEAQ. CDR3 protein: CASSLPPGLAGTGELFF. DNA of the CDR3: TGTGCCAGCAGCTTACCACCGGGACTAGCGGGGACCGGGGAGCTGTTTTTT.

This clone is a singleton in its sample. At one end, the junction sequence differs from germline, possibly due to a read error. The rearrangement uses TRBV7-7 and TRBJ2-7, with TRBD1 matching 9 bases. Germline V gene sequence: CDR1 SSHAT, CDR2 FNYEAQ (reference sequence). This CDR3 is built from 19 residues. The CDR3 DNA reads TGTGCTAGCAGCTTAGCTATGGGACAGGGACCGTCACCGTGCTACGAGCAGTACTTC. It yields the protein CASSLAMGQGPSPCYEQYF. Filled out from reference TRBV7-7 and TRBJ2-7, the complete variable domain reads GAGVSQSPRYKVTKRGQDVTLRCDPISSHATLYWYQQALGQGPEFLTYFNYEAQPDKSGLPSDRFSAERPEGSISTLTIQRTEQRDSAMYRCASSLAMGQGPSPCYEQYFGPGTRLTVT.

The rearrangement joins TRBV4-3 to TRBJ2-1; possible D gene TRBD1, 5 bases. V shed 1 base and J shed 10 bases, with 17 bases lying between them. This CDR3 spans 15 amino acids. Germline V CDR1 and CDR2: LGHNA, YSLEER. CDR3 amino acids: CASSQGLDRGREQFF. CDR3 coding DNA: TGCGCCAGCAGCCAAGGGCTGGATAGGGGCCGGGAGCAGTTCTTC.

V is TRBV6-2 or TRBV6-3 and J is TRBJ1-4, with unresolved D. The CDR3 extends over 13 amino acids. In germline, CDR1 is MNHEY, CDR2 SVGEGT. V gave up 2 bases and J gave up 13 bases, with 14 bases separating them. The CDR3 spells CASSYRPGLGLFF. CDR3 nucleotides: TGTGCCAGCAGTTACAGACCCGGACTCGGACTGTTTTTT.

J is TRBJ1-4 and V is TRBV7-2; D possibly corresponds to TRBD1 (5 bases). V lost 5 bases, J lost 1 base, and 14 bases lay in between. This CDR3 has 16 amino acids. CDR1 is SGHTA, CDR2 FQGNSA, per germline. In DNA form, the CDR3 reads TGTGCCAGCAGCCTTGGGTGGGGGGTAACTAATGAAAAACTGTTTTTT. This translates into CASSLGWGVTNEKLFF.

The rearrangement joins TRBV27 to TRBJ2-5; D remains unclear. Germline V gives CDR1 MNHEY, CDR2 SMNVEV (reference sequence). Trimming took off 0 bases at V and 2 bases at J, with 7 bases between the two ends. CDR3 length equals 14 residues. CDR3 nucleotides: TGTGCCAGCAGTTTATCAAACGGTCAAGAGACCCAGTACTTC. Protein sequence: CASSLSNGQETQYF.

This clone showed up just once. J is TRBJ2-7 and V is TRBV11-2; the D is unclear. The CDR3 extends over 14 amino acids. The V end was cut by 2 bases, the J end by 6 bases, with 14 bases between. Germline-derived CDR1 and CDR2 are SGHAT and FQNNGV. The CDR3 region has the DNA TGTGCCAGCAGCTTAATCGGGTCCCAACCCGAGCAGTACTTC. This translates into CASSLIGSQPEQYF.

The J gene is TRBJ1-2, the V gene TRBV5-4; the match to TRBD1 covers 12 bases. Trimming cost V 0 bases and J 4 bases; bases outside gene matches: 7. Germline CDR1 SGHNT, CDR2 YYREEE (reference sequence). This CDR3 spans 17 amino acids. The CDR3 reads CASSLGGTGGVGYGYTF. Here the CDR3 DNA reads TGTGCCAGCAGCTTGGGGGGGACAGGGGGCGTCGGCTATGGCTACACCTTC.

This CDR3 is CASSGLTGSSSPLHF. In DNA, the CDR3 is TGTGCCAGCAGTGGCCTGACAGGCTCTAGTTCACCCCTCCACTTT. The chain has TRBV2 and TRBJ1-6, with TRBD1 as a possible D gene (6 bases). Trimming took 4 bases from V and 9 from J, leaving 16 bases between them. There are 15 residues in the CDR3. Germline CDR1 is SNHLY and CDR2 is FYNNEI.

The CDR3: CASSLDPGGAETQYF. CDR3 DNA sequence: TGTGCCAGCAGCTTGGACCCGGGAGGTGCAGAGACCCAGTACTTC. This chain joins TRBV5-4 and TRBJ2-5; 7 bases fit TRBD2. The germline gives CDR1 SGHNT, CDR2 YYREEE (reference sequence). V shed 0 bases and J 4 bases; nucleotides not matched to a gene: 6. The CDR3 loop spans 15 amino acids.

This clone showed up just a few times. The V gene is TRBV19, the J gene TRBJ2-2, with 8 bases that match TRBD1. This CDR3 region has 16 residues. CDR1 and CDR2 (germline): LNHDA, SQIVND (reference sequence). Trimming at V came to 6 bases and at J to 3 bases, leaving 9 bases not matched to a gene. CDR3 region: CASSGTDRGYTGELFF. The CDR3 coding sequence is TGTGCCAGTAGCGGGACCGACAGGGGCTACACCGGGGAGCTGTTTTTT.